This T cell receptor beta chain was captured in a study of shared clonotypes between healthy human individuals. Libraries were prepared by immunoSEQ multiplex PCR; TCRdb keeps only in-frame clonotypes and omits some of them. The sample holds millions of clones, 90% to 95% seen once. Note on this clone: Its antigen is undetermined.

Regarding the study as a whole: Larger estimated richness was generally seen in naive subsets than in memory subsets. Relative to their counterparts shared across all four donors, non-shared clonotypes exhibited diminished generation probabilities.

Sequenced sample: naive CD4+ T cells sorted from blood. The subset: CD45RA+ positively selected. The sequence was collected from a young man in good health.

The chain's CDR3 is CASSYYPKIRGEGYNEQFF. CDR3 DNA: TGTGCCAGCAGCTACTACCCGAAGATCAGGGGTGAGGGGTACAATGAGCAGTTCTTC. The chain has TRBV7-6 and TRBJ2-1, with a possible D match to TRBD1 (6 bases). The CDR3 covers 19 residues. Germline V CDR1 and CDR2: SGHVS, FNYEAQ. Trimming removed 4 bases from V and 4 bases from J, with 26 bases in between.